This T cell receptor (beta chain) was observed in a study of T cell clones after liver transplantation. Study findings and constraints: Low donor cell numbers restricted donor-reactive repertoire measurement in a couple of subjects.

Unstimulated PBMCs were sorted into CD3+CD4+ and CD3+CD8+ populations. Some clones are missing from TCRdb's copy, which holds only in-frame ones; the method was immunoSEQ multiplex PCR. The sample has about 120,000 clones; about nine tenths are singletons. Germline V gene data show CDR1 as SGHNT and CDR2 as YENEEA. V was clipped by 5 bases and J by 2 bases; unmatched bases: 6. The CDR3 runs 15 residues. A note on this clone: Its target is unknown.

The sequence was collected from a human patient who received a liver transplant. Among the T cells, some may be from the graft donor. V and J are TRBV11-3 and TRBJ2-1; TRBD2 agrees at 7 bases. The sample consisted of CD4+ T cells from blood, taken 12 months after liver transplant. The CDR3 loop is CASSLLATTYNEQFF. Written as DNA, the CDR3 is TGTGCCAGCAGCCTACTAGCGACCACCTACAATGAGCAGTTCTTC.